This T cell receptor beta chain was profiled in a study of T-cell reconstitution after alpha-beta-depleted transplantation in children. The V and J ends lost 0 bases and 0 bases, in that order; junction bases with no gene match: 8. Germline V gene sequence: CDR1 SGHTA, CDR2 FQGNSA. This CDR3 contains 18 residues. In its sample, this clonotype was seen many times. A TCRbeta library incorporating unique molecular identifiers was prepared. Using its own MiXCR run on the PCR reads, TCRdb lists one record per CDR3 protein. The top ten hold less than 6.5% of the sample, which has hundreds of thousands of distinct CDR3 sequences, 12% seen once.

This material consisted of PBMCs from the stem cell graft donor, taken from the stem cell graft. The clonotype comes from a human donor who donated a stem cell graft to a child with combined immunodeficiency. The genes are TRBV7-2 and TRBJ2-7; TRBD2 aligns across 10 bases. The CDR3 DNA follows: TGTGCCAGCAGCTTAGCCCTTAGCGGGAGGACCCTCTCCTACGAGCAGTACTTC. Protein product: CASSLALSGRTLSYEQYF. Complete variable domain (other parts from reference TRBV7-2 and TRBJ2-7): GAGVSQSPSNKVTEKGKDVELRCDPISGHTALYWYRQSLGQGLEFLIYFQGNSAPDKSGLPSDRFSAERTGGSVSTLTIQRTQQEDSAVYLCASSLALSGRTLSYEQYFGPGTRLTVT.